This TCR beta chain was sequenced during a study of shared clonotypes between healthy human individuals. Whole-study context: Serving as donors were a couple of women and three men, whose ages spanned 18 to 49.

The investigators split CD4+ cells into a CD45RA+ naive subset and a CD45RA-negative memory subset. Regarding this clone: Its antigen is not known.

Study findings and constraints: Clonotypes which were not shared had lower generation probabilities than clonotypes that all four donors shared.

V gave up 5 bases and J gave up 0 bases, with 10 bases separating them. The CDR3 loop spans 14 amino acids. Germline V gene lookup returns CDR1 SGHTA and CDR2 FQGNSA. Execution of the assay was at deep level. Generated by immunoSEQ multiplex PCR, the TCRdb table keeps only in-frame clones and is missing some. The sample lists about 2.3 million clones, more than 85% occurring once. This clonotype was sampled from a man aged 18 to 29 in good health. Some clones in this sample may be carry-over from other donors' samples. The rearrangement joins TRBV7-2 to TRBJ1-2; D gene unclear. The source material was naive CD4+ T cells from PBMCs. Subset given: CD45RA+ positively selected. CDR3 protein: CASSLHGPNYGYTF. The CDR3 coding sequence is TGTGCCAGCAGCCTTCATGGACCTAACTATGGCTACACCTTC.